This TCR beta chain emerged from a study of T cell responses to AZD1222 COVID-19 vaccine. Sequencing used immunoSEQ multiplex PCR; TCRdb keeps in-frame clones, though not all of them. The sample contains fewer than 100,000 clones, 75% to 90% of which appear only once. V lost 8 bases to trimming and J lost 7 bases; unmatched junction nucleotides: 11. Germline CDR1 reads WNHNN; CDR2 reads SYGVQD (reference sequence). This CDR3 spans 15 amino acids. The chain carries TRBV10-1 and TRBJ2-4; 10 bases match TRBD2. The source was peripheral blood, collected 28 days after the second AZD1222 dose. The sequence derives from an adult who received the AZD1222 COVID-19 vaccine. As DNA, the CDR3 is TGCGCCAGCGGCGCCTCTAGCGGGGGTAGGAACATTCAGTACTTC. Its protein is CASGASSGGRNIQYF.